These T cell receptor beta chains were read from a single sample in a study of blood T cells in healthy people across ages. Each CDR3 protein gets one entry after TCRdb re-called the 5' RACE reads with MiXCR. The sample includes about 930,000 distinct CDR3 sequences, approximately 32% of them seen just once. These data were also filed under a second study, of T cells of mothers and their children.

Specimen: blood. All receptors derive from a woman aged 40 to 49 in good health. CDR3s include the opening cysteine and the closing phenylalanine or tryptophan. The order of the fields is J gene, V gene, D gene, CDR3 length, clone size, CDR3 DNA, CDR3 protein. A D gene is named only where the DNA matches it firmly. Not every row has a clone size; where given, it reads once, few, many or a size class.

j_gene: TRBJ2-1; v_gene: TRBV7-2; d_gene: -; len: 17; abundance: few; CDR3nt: TGTGCCAGCAACTTAGCACAAGGGTTCTCCTCCTACAATGAGCAGTTCTTC; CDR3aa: CASNLAQGFSSYNEQFF
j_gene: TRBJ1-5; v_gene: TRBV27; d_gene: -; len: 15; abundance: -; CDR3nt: TGTGCCAGCAGTTCCTGGGGGGATCGAAACCAGCCCCAGCATTTT; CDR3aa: CASSSWGDRNQPQHF
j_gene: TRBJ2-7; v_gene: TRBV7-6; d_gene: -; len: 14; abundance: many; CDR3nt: TGTGCCAGCAGCGGAGGGGGCATCGACTACGAGCAGTACTTC; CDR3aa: CASSGGGIDYEQYF
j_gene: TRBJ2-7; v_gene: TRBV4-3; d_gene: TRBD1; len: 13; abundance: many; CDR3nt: TGCGCCAGCAGCCTCCGACAGGGTGACGAGCAGTACTTC; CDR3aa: CASSLRQGDEQYF
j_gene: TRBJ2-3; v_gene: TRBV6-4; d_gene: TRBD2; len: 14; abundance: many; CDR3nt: TGTGCCAGCAGTGCCGGGACTAGCGCAGATACGCAGTATTTT; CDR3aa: CASSAGTSADTQYF
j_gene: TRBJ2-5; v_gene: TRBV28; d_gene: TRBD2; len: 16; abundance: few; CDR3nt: TGTGCCAGCAGCCCTACTAGCGGGGGGGCCCGGGAGACCCAGTACTTC; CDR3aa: CASSPTSGGARETQYF
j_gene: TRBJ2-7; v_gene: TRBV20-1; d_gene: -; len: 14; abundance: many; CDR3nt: TGCAGTGCGCTATGGGGGTTAGACTCCTACGAGCAGTACTTC; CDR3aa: CSALWGLDSYEQYF
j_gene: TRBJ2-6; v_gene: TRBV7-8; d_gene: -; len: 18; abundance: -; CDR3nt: TGTGCCAGCAGCTTAACTCTCGCGCACAGCTCTGGGGCCAACGTCCTGACTTTC; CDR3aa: CASSLTLAHSSGANVLTF
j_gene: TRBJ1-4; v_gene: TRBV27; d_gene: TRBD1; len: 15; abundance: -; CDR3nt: TGTGCCAGCAAAAAATCCGGGACAGTATATGAAAAACTGTTTTTT; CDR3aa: CASKKSGTVYEKLFF
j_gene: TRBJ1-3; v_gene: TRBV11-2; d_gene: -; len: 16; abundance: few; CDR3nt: TGTGCCAGCAGCTTCGCAGGGCCTTCCTCTGGAAACACCATATATTTT; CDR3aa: CASSFAGPSSGNTIYF
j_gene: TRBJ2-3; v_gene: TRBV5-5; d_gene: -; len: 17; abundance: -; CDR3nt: TGTGCCAGCAGCTTGGTAGGGGGGGGCCGGTACACAGATACGCAGTATTTT; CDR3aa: CASSLVGGGRYTDTQYF
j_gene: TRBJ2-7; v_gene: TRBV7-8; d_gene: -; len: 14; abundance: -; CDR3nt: TGTGCCAGCAGGAAGGACAGAAACGACTACGAGCAGTACTTC; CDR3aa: CASRKDRNDYEQYF
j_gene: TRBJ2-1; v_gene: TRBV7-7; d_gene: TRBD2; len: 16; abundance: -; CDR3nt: TGTGCTAGCAGCTCGACTAGCGGGGGGACGAACAATGAGCAGTTCTTC; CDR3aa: CASSSTSGGTNNEQFF
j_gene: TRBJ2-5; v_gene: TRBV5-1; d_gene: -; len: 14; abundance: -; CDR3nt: TGCGCCAGCAGCCCCGACGGGGGGCCAGAGACCCAGTACTTC; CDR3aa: CASSPDGGPETQYF
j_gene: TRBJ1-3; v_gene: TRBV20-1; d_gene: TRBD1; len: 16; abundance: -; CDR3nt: TGCAGTGCTAGAGATCCCGGACAGGTAGCTGGAAACACCATATATTTT; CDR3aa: CSARDPGQVAGNTIYF
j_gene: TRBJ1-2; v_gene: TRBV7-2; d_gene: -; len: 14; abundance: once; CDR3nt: TGTGCCAGCAGCCGCAGGACAGATCCCTATGGCTACACCTTC; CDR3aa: CASSRRTDPYGYTF